The 17 T cell receptor beta chains below come from one sample, sequenced in a study of Ad26.COV2.S vaccination and SARS-CoV-2 variants. Method: immunoSEQ multiplex PCR; TCRdb's copy keeps in-frame clones and lacks some. The table lists 120,000 to 150,000 clones, approximately 90% of them singletons. The material was peripheral blood, obtained after recovery from COVID-19. The receptors stem from a human donor who had recovered from COVID-19.

The V call is TRBV30, the J call TRBJ1-6; D not resolved. Trimming pared 0 bases from V and 7 bases from J, leaving 19 bases between. The CDR3 consists of 17 residues. Looked up from germline, CDR1 is GTSNPN and CDR2 is SVGIG (reference sequence). CDR3 sequence: CAWSVAPSAALNSPLHF. CDR3 nucleotide sequence: TGTGCCTGGAGTGTCGCTCCCAGCGCAGCGTTAAATTCACCCCTCCACTTT.

The chain carries TRBV11-3 and TRBJ2-7, with 7 nucleotides matching TRBD1. V was pared by 5 bases and J by 2 bases, with 15 bases of the junction left unmatched. This CDR3 spans 17 amino acids. CDR1 and CDR2 from the germline V gene are SGHNT and YENEEA. Here the CDR3 reads CASSPGLGRDSPYEQYF. DNA of the CDR3: TGTGCCAGCAGCCCCGGTCTGGGAAGGGACAGTCCCTACGAGCAGTACTTC.

V usage is TRBV18 and J usage is TRBJ1-6, with 8 bases identical to TRBD1. With 6 bases clipped from V and 8 bases from J, the junction kept 9 bases outside the gene matches. The CDR3 is made up of 15 amino acids. CDR1 and CDR2 (germline): KGHSH, LQKENI. DNA of the CDR3: TGTGCCAGCTCGGACAGGGTTGGTGGTGATTCACCCCTCCACTTT. Translation gives CASSDRVGGDSPLHF.

V usage is TRBV11-2 and J usage is TRBJ1-2, with no clear D. V gave up 4 bases and J gave up 5 bases, with 14 bases separating them. Germline V gene lookup returns CDR1 SGHAT and CDR2 FQNNGV. The CDR3 spans 14 residues. Written as DNA, the CDR3 is TGTGCCAGCAGCTATGGTCTTTACTCTTATGGCTACACCTTC. Protein: CASSYGLYSYGYTF.

V is TRBV19 and J is TRBJ2-2; 10 positions agree with TRBD2. This CDR3 comprises 17 residues. Germline lookup yields CDR1 LNHDA and CDR2 SQIVND (reference sequence). J was trimmed by 5 bases and V by 3 bases; bases with no gene match: 9. DNA of the CDR3: TGTGCCAGTAGTATTCAGGCTAGCGGGGGAGGGACCGGGGAGCTGTTTTTT. This translates into CASSIQASGGGTGELFF. The whole variable domain, filled in from reference TRBV19 and TRBJ2-2, reads DGGITQSPKYLFRKEGQNVTLSCEQNLNHDAMYWYRQDPGQGLRLIYYSQIVNDFQKGDIAEGYSVSREKKESFPLTVTSAQKNPTAFYLCASSIQASGGGTGELFFGEGSRLTVL.

The V and J genes are TRBV30 and TRBJ1-1; 9 nucleotides match TRBD1. With 0 bases clipped from V and 8 bases from J, the junction kept 1 base outside the gene matches. The CDR3 sequence is 12 residues long. Germline-derived CDR1 and CDR2 are GTSNPN and SVGIG (reference sequence). The CDR3 spells CAWSVGTGEAFF. The CDR3 region has the DNA TGTGCCTGGAGTGTTGGGACAGGGGAAGCTTTCTTT.

This clone was counted ten times or more. J is TRBJ1-6 and V is TRBV6-1; 11 bases are a match to TRBD1. Germline V gene lookup returns CDR1 MNHNS and CDR2 SASEGT. V was pared by 4 bases and J by 8 bases, with 10 bases of the junction left unmatched. CDR3 length: 17 amino acids. The CDR3 sequence is CASSVRPPGQGDSPLHF. CDR3 DNA sequence: TGTGCCAGCAGTGTCCGTCCCCCGGGACAGGGGGATTCACCCCTCCACTTT.

V usage is TRBV6-6 and J usage is TRBJ2-3; no reliable D call. With 10 bases removed from V and 6 bases from J, the gap between germline ends came to 11 bases. CDR3 length equals 11 residues. CDR1 MNHNY and CDR2 SVGAGI come from the germline V gene (reference sequence). CDR3 in amino acids: CATSPGDTQYF. The CDR3 nucleotides read TGTGCCACCTCTCCTGGCGATACGCAGTATTTT.

V gene TRBV6-1 combines with J gene TRBJ1-2; no firm D call. This CDR3 is 17 amino acids long. Trimming removed 1 base at V and 1 base at J, with 16 bases between. Looked up from germline, CDR1 is MNHNS and CDR2 is SASEGT. The CDR3 loop reads CASSEESLGPHNYGYTF. The CDR3 DNA sequence: TGTGCCAGCAGTGAAGAGTCCCTAGGGCCACATAACTATGGCTACACCTTC.

The chain uses TRBV21-1 and TRBJ1-5. TRBV21-1 is a listed pseudogene. This CDR3 region has 16 residues. CDR3 amino acids: CASSKAGQDSNQPQHF. The CDR3 nucleotides read TGTGCCAGCAGCAAAGCGGGTCAGGACAGCAATCAGCCCCAGCATTTT.

The chain couples TRBV6-5 to TRBJ1-5, with D possibly TRBD1 on 6 matching bases. With 8 bases removed from V and 6 bases from J, the gap between germline ends came to 20 bases. Germline CDR1 MNHEY, CDR2 SVGAGI. The CDR3 has 15 residues. In nucleotides, the CDR3 is TGTGCCAGCGGCGATCCGGGACATTCTGGTCAGCCCCAGCATTTT. Translating it yields CASGDPGHSGQPQHF.

The V and J genes are TRBV2 and TRBJ2-7; TRBD2 aligns across 10 bases. The length of the CDR3 is 13 residues. Germline CDR1 reads SNHLY; CDR2 reads FYNNEI. After removal of 7 bases from V and 7 bases from J, the junction contained 7 bases not matched to a gene. Here the CDR3 DNA reads TGTGCCAGCACAGCGGGGGGGCCGGGGGAGCAGTACTTC. It yields the protein CASTAGGPGEQYF.

Sample share makes this clone medium-sized (0.01 to 0.1%). The chain carries TRBV7-8 and TRBJ1-5; D not certain. The CDR3 is 13 amino acids. CDR1 is SGHVS and CDR2 is FQNEAQ in the germline V gene. V gave up 1 base and J gave up 3 bases, with 4 bases separating them. CDR3 sequence: CASSLGNNQPQHF. The CDR3 bases are TGTGCCAGCAGCTTAGGAAACAATCAGCCCCAGCATTTT.

The rearrangement joins TRBV7-2 to TRBJ2-5, with TRBD2 identical over 10 bases. The V and J ends lost 8 bases and 8 bases, in that order; junction bases with no gene match: 5. Germline CDR1 and CDR2: SGHTA and FQGNSA. The CDR3 is 12 amino acids. The CDR3 DNA reads TGTGCCAGCTTAGCGGGGGGCTTAACCCAGTACTTC. It translates to CASLAGGLTQYF.

CDR3 amino acids: CASSPGDTEAFF. The CDR3 DNA reads TGTGCCAGCAGCCCGGGAGACACTGAAGCTTTCTTT. The chain recombines TRBV9 with TRBJ1-1; no clear D gene. The germline V and J ends were trimmed by 4 bases and 3 bases, with 7 bases remaining between them. CDR3 length: 12 residues. Per the germline V gene, CDR1 is SGDLS and CDR2 is YYNGEE. Drawing the rest from reference TRBV9 and TRBJ1-1, the complete variable domain is DSGVTQTPKHLITATGQRVTLRCSPRSGDLSVYWYQQSLDQGLQFLIQYYNGEERAKGNILERFSAQQFPDLHSELNLSSLELGDSALYFCASSPGDTEAFFGQGTRLTVV.

The chain employs TRBV12-5 and TRBJ2-1; TRBD2 is a possible D gene (6 bases). The CDR3 sequence is 14 residues long. Germline assignment: CDR1 LGHNT and CDR2 FRNRAP. V was shortened by 7 bases and J by 0 bases, with 10 bases between the two germline ends. This CDR3 reads CASASAGSYNEQFF. In DNA form, the CDR3 reads TGTGCTAGTGCCTCAGCGGGCTCCTACAATGAGCAGTTCTTC.

The chain joins TRBV5-1 to TRBJ2-2, with 7 bases fitting TRBD2. This CDR3 spans 16 amino acids. CDR1 is SGHRS, CDR2 YFSETQ, per germline. Trimming cost V 3 bases and J 5 bases; bases outside gene matches: 10. The CDR3 DNA reads as TGCGCCAGCAGCTATTCCCCGGGACTAAAAACCGGGGAGCTGTTTTTT. This gives the protein CASSYSPGLKTGELFF.